The 20 T cell receptor beta chains listed next were all sequenced from one sample in a study of blood T cell repertoires in COVID-19. Measured with immunoSEQ multiplex PCR; TCRdb has only the in-frame clones, and not every one. The sample contains about 220,000 clones, less than 90% of which appear only once. Sequencing input: PBMCs or T cells enriched from blood (not recorded which). These receptors all stem from a woman in her twenties or thirties who had recovered from COVID-19.

This rearrangement joins TRBV5-4 to TRBJ1-3; the D gene is possibly TRBD1 (6 bases). Germline loops: CDR1 SGHNT, CDR2 YYREEE (reference sequence). The germline V and J ends were trimmed by 2 bases and 2 bases, with 11 bases remaining between them. The CDR3 consists of 15 residues. In DNA, the CDR3 is TGTGCCAGCAGCTTAGAGGGGGTAGCTGGAAACACCATATATTTT. Translation: CASSLEGVAGNTIYF.

The chain joins TRBV11-3 to TRBJ2-2, with 9 bases aligning to TRBD1. Germline CDR1 is SGHNT and CDR2 is YENEEA. The CDR3 sequence is 14 residues long. V gave up 5 bases and J gave up 7 bases; unmatched junction bases: 5. The CDR3, as DNA: TGTGCCAGCAGCCACAGGGGGCTCGGCGGGGAGCTGTTTTTT. It specifies CASSHRGLGGELFF.

Of note for this clone: Other DNA sequences in this sample translate to the same CDR3. This sequence joins TRBV4-3 and TRBJ1-5; D is undetermined. Germline V gives CDR1 LGHNA, CDR2 YSLEER. The CDR3 extends over 14 amino acids. Deletions cut 1 base from V and 4 bases from J, with 8 bases between. The CDR3 DNA sequence: TGCGCCAGCAGCCAAGGTACGGGTAATCAGCCCCAGCATTTT. This gives the protein CASSQGTGNQPQHF.

The V gene is TRBV7-8, the J gene TRBJ2-7; tentatively, D is TRBD2 (7 bases). The CDR3 runs 14 residues. Per germline, CDR1 SGHVS and CDR2 FQNEAQ. V lost 5 bases, J lost 4 bases, and 15 bases lay in between. The CDR3: CASSPRGGGYEQYF. The CDR3 DNA follows: TGTGCCAGCAGCCCTAGGGGAGGGGGATACGAGCAGTACTTC. Combining the CDR3 with reference TRBV7-8 and TRBJ2-7 gives the whole variable domain GAGVSQSPRYKVAKRGQDVALRCDPISGHVSLFWYQQALGQGPEFLTYFQNEAQLDKSGLPSDRFFAERPEGSVSTLKIQRTQQEDSAVYLCASSPRGGGYEQYFGPGTRLTVT.

The V and J genes are TRBV4-1 and TRBJ1-4; D remains ambiguous. Trimming took off 0 bases at V and 8 bases at J, with 13 bases between the two ends. From germline, CDR1 is MGHRA and CDR2 YSYEKL. The CDR3 has 15 residues. The DNA for the CDR3 is TGCGCCAGCAGCCAAGAAGGAACACGCGGGGAAAAACTGTTTTTT. It specifies CASSQEGTRGEKLFF.

The gene calls are TRBV7-3 and TRBJ1-1, with 7 bases matching TRBD1. Germline CDR1 SGHTA, CDR2 FQGTGA. The CDR3 has 13 residues. Trimming cost V 5 bases and J 10 bases; bases outside gene matches: 10. Here the CDR3 reads CASSPTGVGGAFF. DNA for the CDR3: TGTGCCAGCAGCCCTACAGGGGTTGGAGGAGCTTTCTTT.

The chain has TRBV6-5 and TRBJ1-3; tentatively, D is TRBD1 (6 bases). V shed 5 bases and J shed 2 bases, with 10 bases lying between them. The germline gives CDR1 MNHEY, CDR2 SVGAGI. The CDR3 covers 14 residues. The CDR3 sequence: CASSPRGTGNTIYF. In DNA, the CDR3 is TGTGCCAGCAGTCCCAGGGGAACTGGAAACACCATATATTTT.

This clone was recorded once. The chain has TRBV3-1 (or the pseudogene TRBV3-2) and TRBJ2-5, with 13 bases lining up with TRBD2. Trimming removed 0 bases from V and 1 base from J; junction bases left unmatched: 8. The CDR3 loop spans 19 amino acids. CDR1 LGHDT and CDR2 YNNKEL come from the germline V gene (reference sequence). CDR3 region: CASSQDPLTSGGVQETQYF. CDR3 in DNA: TGTGCCAGCAGCCAAGATCCCCTCACTAGCGGGGGGGTCCAAGAGACCCAGTACTTC.

This chain joins TRBV25-1 and TRBJ2-7, with D possibly being TRBD1 (6 bases). V lost 3 bases and J 4 bases, leaving 16 bases between the germline ends. The germline CDR1 and CDR2 sequences are MGHDK and SYGVNS. The CDR3 sequence is 15 residues long. The CDR3: CASSDPRGMGYEQYF. The CDR3 DNA reads TGTGCCAGCAGTGACCCCAGGGGTATGGGATACGAGCAGTACTTC.

The chain links TRBV4-1 to TRBJ2-7, with TRBD1 matching over 9 bases. Germline V lookup: CDR1 MGHRA, CDR2 YSYEKL. This CDR3 is 15 amino acids long. V shed 1 base and J 3 bases; nucleotides not matched to a gene: 4. The CDR3 spells CASSQVRDRDYEQYF. In DNA form, the CDR3 reads TGCGCCAGCAGCCAAGTCCGGGACAGGGACTACGAGCAGTACTTC.

The chain is built from TRBV10-3 and TRBJ2-1; tentative D call: TRBD1 (6 bases). The length of the CDR3 is 14 residues. CDR1 and CDR2 from the germline V gene are ENHRY and SYGVKD. V was trimmed by 6 bases and J by 0 bases, leaving 9 bases between them. Here the CDR3 DNA reads TGTGCCATCAGCAAGGACAGCTCCTACAATGAGCAGTTCTTC. Protein: CAISKDSSYNEQFF.

The chain couples TRBV7-9 to TRBJ2-7; 8 bases are a match to TRBD1. The germline gives CDR1 SEHNR, CDR2 FQNEAQ (reference sequence). The CDR3 loop spans 16 amino acids. The V gene end was trimmed by 4 bases and the J gene end by 2 bases; junction bases not matched to a gene: 10. The CDR3 nucleotides read TGTGCCAGCAGCTCTAGGGAACCGGGACAGGCCTACGAGCAGTACTTC. It encodes CASSSREPGQAYEQYF.

This chain connects TRBV2 to TRBJ2-1, with a weak D call TRBD2 (7 bases). V was clipped by 8 bases and J by 5 bases, with 19 bases between them. The CDR3 extends over 15 amino acids. The germline gives CDR1 SNHLY, CDR2 FYNNEI. The CDR3 DNA reads TGTGCCAGCGCGAGCGGGGTGGGGGGGCACAATGAGCAGTTCTTC. Translated, it gives CASASGVGGHNEQFF.

The chain links TRBV4-2 to TRBJ1-6; D is possibly TRBD1 (6 bases). Germline V gene data show CDR1 as LGHNA and CDR2 as YNFKEQ. Trimming pared 8 bases from V and 9 bases from J, leaving 14 bases between. The CDR3 is made up of 13 amino acids. In DNA form, the CDR3 reads TGTGCCAGCTGCAGGGGTGGGAGTTCACCCCTCCACTTT. Translating gives CASCRGGSSPLHF.

The chain couples TRBV5-6 to TRBJ1-1, with no clear D. Looked up from germline, CDR1 is SGHDT and CDR2 is YYEEEE. The CDR3 totals 14 residues. V was pared by 7 bases and J by 0 bases, with 13 bases between. CDR3 residues: CASGRDGLNTEAFF. CDR3 DNA sequence: TGTGCCAGCGGCAGAGACGGGTTGAACACTGAAGCTTTCTTT.

This clone has more than one count but fewer than ten. The V gene is TRBV15, the J gene TRBJ2-3; 10 bases align to TRBD1. CDR1 and CDR2 from the germline V gene are LNHNV and YYDKDF (reference sequence). This CDR3 region has 15 residues. The V and J ends lost 5 bases and 4 bases, in that order; junction bases with no gene match: 6. Written as DNA, the CDR3 is TGTGCCACCAGCGAACGGACAGGGGGGGCAGATACGCAGTATTTT. Its translation is CATSERTGGADTQYF.

The chain joins TRBV11-2 to TRBJ2-5; D uncertain. Trimming stripped 1 base from V and 1 base from J, with 7 bases between. This CDR3 spans 14 amino acids. Germline loops: CDR1 SGHAT, CDR2 FQNNGV. CDR3 sequence (DNA): TGTGCCAGCAGCTTAGCTCCCGGCCAAGAGACCCAGTACTTC. This gives the protein CASSLAPGQETQYF.

This clone appeared once. CDR3 nucleotide sequence: TGTGCCATCAGTGAGGAGGGAAGCACAGATACGCAGTATTTT. This sequence encodes CAISEEGSTDTQYF. The chain links TRBV10-3 to TRBJ2-3; possibly TRBD2 for D (5 bases). There are 14 residues in the CDR3. V was trimmed by 2 bases and J by 0 bases, leaving 6 bases between them. Germline-derived CDR1 and CDR2 are ENHRY and SYGVKD.

Many counts were recorded for this clone. The rearrangement joins TRBV5-1 to TRBJ2-3, with D hard to call. Germline V gene sequence: CDR1 SGHRS, CDR2 YFSETQ. This CDR3 has 11 residues. Trimming removed 1 base at V and 11 bases at J, with 8 bases between. The CDR3: CASSLQFVQYF. CDR3 nucleotide sequence: TGCGCCAGCAGCTTGCAGTTTGTGCAGTATTTT.

The chain has TRBV5-1 and TRBJ1-2; D is possibly TRBD1 (6 bases). CDR1 SGHRS and CDR2 YFSETQ come from the germline V gene. CDR3 length equals 17 residues. V lost 0 bases and J lost 5, with 20 bases in between. The CDR3 DNA follows: TGCGCCAGCAGCTTGGCTGGACAGCTCAGTGGGGTATATGGCTACACCTTC. It translates to CASSLAGQLSGVYGYTF.